This TCR beta chain appears in the sequencing data of a study of regulatory T cells in long-lasting Graves disease. The wider study: Graves' patients diagnosed newly had used antithyroid drugs under 3 months.

For TCR beta, libraries came from iRepertoire HTBI primers and Arm-PCR of CDR3 regions. TCRdb reprocessed the multiplex PCR reads with MiXCR, giving one entry per CDR3 protein. The profile shows hundreds of thousands of distinct CDR3 sequences, approximately 13% of them singletons. The CDR3 sequence is 16 residues long. Trimming removed 5 bases from V and 7 bases from J; junction bases left unmatched: 10. Germline V CDR1 and CDR2: MNHEY, SMNVEV (reference sequence). Stated time point: newly diagnosed GD, antithyroid drugs for less than 3 months. After RNA was extracted from PBMCs, the TCR library was made from it. In its sample, this clonotype was seen many times. These same data were also listed under a study on T cells in Graves' hyperthyroidism and ophthalmopathy. This second report adds: Uncontrolled infection, other autoimmune disease, pregnancy or lactation disqualified patients from enrolment. First-round RT-PCR of the TCR CDR3 relied on the HTBI primer set.

The chain has TRBV27 and TRBJ1-4; TRBD1 agrees at 10 bases. The sequencing here drew on peripheral blood mononuclear cells (PBMCs), taken at new diagnosis, from a patient treated with antithyroid drugs. This TCR came from a man in his thirties or forties with Graves disease. The CDR3 DNA reads TGTGCCAGCAGTCCCCTAGACAGGGGGCGCAGTGAAAAACTGTTTTTT. Encoded protein: CASSPLDRGRSEKLFF.